These 8 T cell receptor beta chains were all obtained from the same sample, sequenced in a study of PD-L1 blockade in urothelial cancer. The time point was: pretreatment peripheral blood. The table came from immunoSEQ multiplex PCR; TCRdb's copy has only in-frame clones and leaves some out. The sample contains 85,000 to 95,000 clones, 80% to 90% of which appear only once. The sequencing used PBMCs, collected around atezolizumab (anti-PD-L1) treatment. The receptor source for this set is a woman older than 75 with urothelial cancer.

This chain connects TRBV7-9 to TRBJ2-3; weak D call: TRBD2 (6 bases). Looked up from germline, CDR1 is SEHNR and CDR2 is FQNEAQ (reference sequence). Trimming removed 5 bases at V and 1 base at J, with 13 bases between. The length of the CDR3 is 15 residues. CDR3 nucleotide sequence: TGTGCCAGCAGCCACTACCCGGGGGGCACAGATACGCAGTATTTT. This gives the protein CASSHYPGGTDTQYF.

The chain is built from TRBV9 and TRBJ2-7; D perhaps matches TRBD2 (6 bases). Trimming took off 5 bases at V and 6 bases at J, with 15 bases between the two ends. The germline V gene encodes CDR1 SGDLS and CDR2 YYNGEE. This CDR3 contains 13 residues. CDR3 nucleotides: TGTGCCAGCAGGCGAGGGTTCGGGGGCGAGCAGTACTTC. It encodes CASRRGFGGEQYF.

The chain employs TRBV5-1 and TRBJ2-7; D is perhaps TRBD1 (6 bases). The V gene lost 4 bases and the J gene lost 0 bases, with 14 bases spanning the gap. The CDR3 covers 15 residues. Germline loops: CDR1 SGHRS, CDR2 YFSETQ. The CDR3, as DNA: TGCGCCAGCAGCCCCCGGGACACCCTCTCCTACGAGCAGTACTTC. Its protein product is CASSPRDTLSYEQYF.

This clone was counted a few times. This chain connects TRBV7-8 to TRBJ2-2; tentatively, D is TRBD2 (5 bases). Trimming left V 1 base short and J 3 bases short, with 9 bases between. Per the germline V gene, CDR1 is SGHVS and CDR2 is FQNEAQ. The CDR3 is 15 amino acids. The CDR3 reads CASSLGTSYTGELFF. CDR3 DNA sequence: TGTGCCAGCAGCTTAGGGACTTCCTACACCGGGGAGCTGTTTTTT.

The V gene is TRBV6-1, the J gene TRBJ1-5, with unresolved D. CDR1 is MNHNS, CDR2 SASEGT, per germline. V was pared by 0 bases and J by 3 bases, with 12 bases between. The CDR3 has 16 amino acids. The CDR3 here is CASSEAFDSNNQPQHF. The CDR3 region has the DNA TGTGCCAGCAGTGAAGCCTTTGACTCTAACAATCAGCCCCAGCATTTT.

This sequence joins TRBV7-2 and TRBJ1-1; possible D gene TRBD1, 6 bases. This CDR3 is 14 amino acids long. Germline CDR1 reads SGHTA; CDR2 reads FQGNSA. Trimming pared 7 bases from V and 3 bases from J, leaving 15 bases between. The CDR3 bases are TGTGCCAGCACCCCGGGAGGGGGAGACACTGAAGCTTTCTTT. Amino acid sequence: CASTPGGGDTEAFF.

V usage is TRBV9 and J usage is TRBJ1-4; weak D call: TRBD1 (6 bases). CDR1 and CDR2 from the germline V gene are SGDLS and YYNGEE. Trimming took 2 bases from V and 2 from J, leaving 10 bases between them. This CDR3 is built from 15 residues. CDR3 region: CASSVTGITNEKLFF. In DNA form, the CDR3 reads TGTGCCAGCAGCGTTACAGGGATCACTAATGAAAAACTGTTTTTT. The complete variable domain, with remaining parts taken from reference TRBV9 and TRBJ1-4, reads DSGVTQTPKHLITATGQRVTLRCSPRSGDLSVYWYQQSLDQGLQFLIQYYNGEERAKGNILERFSAQQFPDLHSELNLSSLELGDSALYFCASSVTGITNEKLFFGSGTQLSVL.

In its sample, this clone was seen once. The chain's CDR3 is CASSTWTGDSNQPQHF. CDR3 DNA: TGTGCCAGCAGTACCTGGACAGGGGATAGCAATCAGCCCCAGCATTTT. The chain carries TRBV28 and TRBJ1-5, with TRBD1 matching over 9 bases. V shed 5 bases and J 0 bases; nucleotides not matched to a gene: 5. The CDR3 contains 16 residues. Germline CDR1 and CDR2: MDHEN and SYDVKM.